These T cell receptor beta chains were read from a single sample in a study of blood T cell repertoires in COVID-19. The protocol was immunoSEQ multiplex PCR, while the TCRdb copy is restricted to in-frame clones and leaves out a portion. The repertoire consists of around 68,000 clones, with roughly 91% occurring once and the leading ten covering under 7%. Input material: peripheral blood. The source is a man aged 50 to 60 with active COVID-19. The CDR3 runs from the conserved cysteine through the conserved F or W. A D gene is named only where the DNA matches it firmly. The size entry is marked missing in some rows and otherwise reads once, few, many or a size class.

clone size	V gene	J gene	D gene	CDR3 length	CDR3 protein	CDR3 DNA
.	TRBV15	TRBJ2-5	.	13	CATSRDLGETQYF	TGTGCCACCAGCAGAGACCTTGGCGAGACCCAGTACTTC
.	TRBV7-2	TRBJ2-7	.	15	CASSFAHSGTYEQYF	TGTGCCAGCAGCTTCGCCCATAGCGGCACCTACGAGCAGTACTTC
once	TRBV14	TRBJ2-2	TRBD1	14	CASSRQGYTGELFF	TGTGCCAGCAGCCGACAGGGGTACACCGGGGAGCTGTTTTTT
.	TRBV7-2	TRBJ2-7	.	14	CASSFDRSNYEQYF	TGTGCCAGCAGCTTCGACAGGTCTAACTACGAGCAGTACTTC
.	TRBV6-5	TRBJ2-3	TRBD2	12	CASRAGGDTQYF	TGTGCCAGCAGAGCGGGGGGAGATACGCAGTATTTT
.	TRBV30	TRBJ1-2	.	12	CAWSPGGDGYTF	TGTGCCTGGAGCCCCGGGGGGGATGGCTACACCTTC
.	TRBV6-5	TRBJ2-3	.	13	CASSYTTTDTQYF	TGTGCCAGCAGTTACACGACAACAGATACGCAGTATTTT
.	TRBV25-1	TRBJ1-4	.	17	CASSDSALTGFNEKLFF	TGTGCCAGCAGTGATTCTGCGCTAACAGGGTTTAATGAAAAACTGTTTTTT
.	TRBV28	TRBJ2-3	.	14	CASSFSSGTDTQYF	TGTGCCAGCAGTTTTAGTTCGGGGACAGATACGCAGTATTTT
.	TRBV5-1	TRBJ1-1	.	14	CASSFSGEDTEAFF	TGCGCCAGCAGCTTCTCAGGTGAAGACACTGAAGCTTTCTTT
once	TRBV5-5	TRBJ1-1	.	12	CASSLAGLGAFF	TGTGCCAGCAGCTTGGCGGGTTTGGGAGCTTTCTTT
.	TRBV7-2	TRBJ1-2	TRBD1	15	CASSPVQGASDGYTF	TGTGCCAGCAGCCCTGTCCAGGGGGCTTCGGACGGCTACACCTTC
.	TRBV2	TRBJ1-2	TRBD1	14	CASSSDRGSYGYTF	TGTGCCAGCAGCTCAGACAGGGGCAGCTATGGCTACACCTTC
few	TRBV6-5	TRBJ1-1	TRBD1	15	CASSLHRGRSTEAFF	TGTGCCAGCAGTCTACACAGGGGGCGCAGCACTGAAGCTTTCTTT
.	TRBV27	TRBJ2-5	TRBD1	13	CASSRQGGETQYF	TGTGCCAGCAGTCGACAGGGTGGGGAGACCCAGTACTTC
.	TRBV5-4	TRBJ2-2	TRBD2	14	CASRGGGNTGELFF	TGTGCCAGCAGAGGCGGGGGGAACACCGGGGAGCTGTTTTTT
.	TRBV6-6	TRBJ1-5	TRBD1	17	CASSPSGQGRGGQPQHF	TGTGCCAGCAGTCCGTCGGGACAGGGGAGAGGGGGTCAGCCCCAGCATTTT
.	TRBV4-1	TRBJ2-7	.	13	CASSQDTEYEQYF	TGCGCCAGCAGCCAAGATACGGAGTACGAGCAGTACTTC
.	TRBV28	TRBJ2-5	.	11	CASNNQETQYF	TGTGCCAGCAACAACCAAGAGACCCAGTACTTC
few	TRBV5-1	TRBJ2-7	TRBD1	17	CASSSPGTGGFKHEQYF	TGCGCCAGCAGTTCGCCCGGGACAGGGGGCTTCAAGCACGAGCAGTACTTC
.	TRBV28	TRBJ2-7	TRBD1	14	CASSPWTGRSEQYF	TGTGCCAGCAGTCCCTGGACAGGGCGCTCCGAGCAGTACTTC
.	TRBV19	TRBJ2-3	.	16	CASSIAPPQGADTQYF	TGTGCCAGTAGTATAGCCCCCCCCCAGGGCGCAGATACGCAGTATTTT
once	TRBV6-5	TRBJ1-1	TRBD1	14	CASILTGKNTEAFF	TGTGCCAGCATTTTGACAGGGAAAAACACTGAAGCTTTCTTT
.	TRBV7-8	TRBJ2-7	TRBD2	17	CASSFPQGGGPGYEQYF	TGTGCCAGCAGCTTCCCCCAGGGCGGGGGGCCCGGTTACGAGCAGTACTTC
.	TRBV7-3	TRBJ1-1	TRBD1	14	CASKPGTGSTEAFF	TGTGCCAGCAAACCCGGGACAGGGTCCACTGAAGCTTTCTTT
.	TRBV29-1	TRBJ2-7	.	12	CSAFDRGGEQYF	TGCAGCGCATTCGACAGAGGGGGCGAGCAGTACTTC
.	TRBV2	TRBJ1-2	TRBD1	13	CASSGQGFNGYTF	TGTGCCAGCAGTGGACAGGGGTTCAATGGCTACACCTTC
.	TRBV2	TRBJ2-3	.	13	CASSSLEADTQYF	TGTGCCAGCAGTAGCCTGGAGGCGGATACGCAGTATTTT
.	TRBV5-1	TRBJ2-1	TRBD2	15	CASTTSGGLDNEQFF	TGCGCCAGTACGACTAGCGGGGGGCTAGACAATGAGCAGTTCTTC
.	TRBV7-6	TRBJ2-2	TRBD1	16	CASSLMGQTNTGELFF	TGTGCCAGCAGCTTAATGGGACAGACGAACACCGGGGAGCTGTTTTTT
.	TRBV7-8	TRBJ1-5	.	14	CASSLSTVNQPQHF	TGTGCCAGCAGCTTATCGACAGTGAATCAGCCCCAGCATTTT
.	TRBV5-1	TRBJ2-7	TRBD1	14	CASSQGDPPYEQYF	TGCGCCAGCAGCCAGGGGGATCCCCCCTACGAGCAGTACTTC
.	TRBV20-1	TRBJ2-2	.	11	CSVQGPGELFF	TGCAGTGTGCAGGGTCCCGGGGAGCTGTTTTTT
.	TRBV30	TRBJ2-7	TRBD2	14	CAWGYGGATNEQYF	TGTGCCTGGGGCTACGGGGGGGCAACCAACGAGCAGTACTTC
.	TRBV7-2	TRBJ1-2	.	17	CASSRSEGGWGLGGYTF	TGTGCCAGCAGCCGCTCGGAAGGCGGATGGGGACTTGGGGGCTACACCTTC
.	TRBV9	TRBJ2-3	TRBD1	16	CASGHGTDDAPDTQYF	TGTGCCAGCGGCCACGGGACAGACGATGCCCCAGATACGCAGTATTTT
.	TRBV9	TRBJ2-1	.	15	CASSVGGRTHNEQFF	TGTGCCAGCAGCGTAGGGGGAAGGACTCACAATGAGCAGTTCTTC
few	TRBV7-9	TRBJ2-3	TRBD2	16	CASSPGLALSTDTQYF	TGTGCCAGCAGCCCCGGACTAGCGTTAAGCACAGATACGCAGTATTTT
.	TRBV3-1/TRBV3-2	TRBJ1-1	.	14	CASSRGQTNTEAFF	TGTGCCAGCAGCCGTGGACAGACGAACACTGAAGCTTTCTTT
.	TRBV5-6	TRBJ1-1	.	15	CASSLWEGVNLKAFF	TGTGCCAGCAGCCTGTGGGAAGGGGTAAATTTGAAAGCTTTCTTT
.	TRBV3-1/TRBV3-2	TRBJ2-1	.	15	CASSQDLPGYNEQFF	TGTGCCAGCAGCCAAGATCTCCCGGGCTACAATGAGCAGTTCTTC
.	TRBV7-9	TRBJ2-1	.	14	CASSSQWAFSTQFF	TGTGCCAGCAGCTCCCAGTGGGCATTCTCAACCCAGTTCTTC
.	TRBV7-3	TRBJ2-1	TRBD1	15	CASSSGTVGYNEQFF	TGTGCCAGCAGCTCCGGGACAGTAGGCTACAATGAGCAGTTCTTC
.	TRBV5-1	TRBJ1-2	.	15	CASSLEGAGYYGYTF	TGCGCCAGCAGCTTGGAAGGGGCAGGCTACTATGGCTACACCTTC
.	TRBV7-2	TRBJ1-3	.	13	CASSLGGLDTIYF	TGTGCCAGCAGCTTAGGGGGACTAGACACCATATATTTT